The entry below gives a single TCR beta chain sequence along with its context. The data were obtained in a study of T-cell memory formation after mild COVID-19. About the research overall: There were largely donor-specific TCR clusters.

This CDR3 spans 15 amino acids. CDR1 is KGHSH, CDR2 LQKENI, per germline. V lost 3 bases and J lost 1, with 13 bases in between. TCRdb recomputed calls from the 5' RACE reads with MiXCR, one row per CDR3 protein. In the table there are 250,000 to 300,000 distinct CDR3 sequences, around 17% of which are singletons. This clonotype was obtained from a young man who had mild COVID-19 (a few samples of this study predate the infection). Cell type and time point are not known. The rearrangement links TRBV18 to TRBJ2-7, with a tentative D call TRBD2 (6 bases). Specimen: PBMCs or a T cell subset sorted from them (not recorded which). CDR3 in DNA: TGTGCCAGCTCACCTGGGTCGGGGGTATCCTACGAGCAGTACTTC. Its translation is CASSPGSGVSYEQYF.